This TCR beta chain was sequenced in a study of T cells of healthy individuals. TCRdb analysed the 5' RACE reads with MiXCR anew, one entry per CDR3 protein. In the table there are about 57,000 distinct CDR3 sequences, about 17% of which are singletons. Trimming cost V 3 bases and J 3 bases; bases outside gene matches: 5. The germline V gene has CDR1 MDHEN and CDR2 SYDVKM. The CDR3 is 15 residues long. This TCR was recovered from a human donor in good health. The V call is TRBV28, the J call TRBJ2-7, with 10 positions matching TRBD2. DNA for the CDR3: TGTGCCAGCAGTTTTCTAGCGGGAGAATTCTACGAGCAGTACTTC. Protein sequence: CASSFLAGEFYEQYF.